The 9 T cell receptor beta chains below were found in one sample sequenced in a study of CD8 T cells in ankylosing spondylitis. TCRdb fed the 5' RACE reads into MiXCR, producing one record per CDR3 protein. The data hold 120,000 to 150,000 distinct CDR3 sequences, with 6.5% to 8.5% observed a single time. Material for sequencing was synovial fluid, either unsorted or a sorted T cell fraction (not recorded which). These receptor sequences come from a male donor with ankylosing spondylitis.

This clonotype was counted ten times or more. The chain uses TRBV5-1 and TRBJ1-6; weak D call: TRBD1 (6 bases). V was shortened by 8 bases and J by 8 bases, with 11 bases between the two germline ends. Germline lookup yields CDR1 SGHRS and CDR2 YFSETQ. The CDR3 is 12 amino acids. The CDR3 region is CASGTTDSPLHF. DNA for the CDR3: TGCGCCAGTGGGACAACGGATTCACCCCTCCACTTT.

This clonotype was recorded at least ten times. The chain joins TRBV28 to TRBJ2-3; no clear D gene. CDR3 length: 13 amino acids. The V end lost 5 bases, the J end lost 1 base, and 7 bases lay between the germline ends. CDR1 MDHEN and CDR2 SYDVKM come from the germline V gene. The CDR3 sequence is CASSVRGTDTQYF. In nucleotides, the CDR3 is TGTGCCAGCAGTGTACGAGGCACAGATACGCAGTATTTT.

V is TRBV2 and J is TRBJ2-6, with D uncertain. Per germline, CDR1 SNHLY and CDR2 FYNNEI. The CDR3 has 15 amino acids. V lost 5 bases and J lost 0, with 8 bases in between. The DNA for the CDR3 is TGTGCCAGCAGTCCCGCGTCCTCTGGGGCCAACGTCCTGACTTTC. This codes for CASSPASSGANVLTF. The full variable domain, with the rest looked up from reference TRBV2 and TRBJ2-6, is EPEVTQTPSHQVTQMGQEVILRCVPISNHLYFYWYRQILGQKVEFLVSFYNNEISEKSEIFDDQFSVERPDGSNFTLKIRSTKLEDSAMYFCASSPASSGANVLTFGAGSRLTVL.

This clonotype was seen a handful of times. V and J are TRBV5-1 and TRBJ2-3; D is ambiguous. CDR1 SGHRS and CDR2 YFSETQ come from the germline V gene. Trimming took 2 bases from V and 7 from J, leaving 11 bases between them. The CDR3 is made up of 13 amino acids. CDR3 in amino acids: CASSLKTEYTQYF. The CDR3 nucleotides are TGCGCCAGCAGCTTAAAAACCGAATATACGCAGTATTTT.

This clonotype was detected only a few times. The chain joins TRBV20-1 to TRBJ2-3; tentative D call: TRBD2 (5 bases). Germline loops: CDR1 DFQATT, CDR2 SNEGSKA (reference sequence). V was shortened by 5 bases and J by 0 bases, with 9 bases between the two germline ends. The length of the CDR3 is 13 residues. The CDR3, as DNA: TGCAGTGCTGGCGGACTGAGCACAGATACGCAGTATTTT. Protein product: CSAGGLSTDTQYF.

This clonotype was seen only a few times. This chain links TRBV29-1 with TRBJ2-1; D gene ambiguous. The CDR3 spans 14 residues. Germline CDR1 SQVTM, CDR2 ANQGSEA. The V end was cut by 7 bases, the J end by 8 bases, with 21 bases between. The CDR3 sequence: CSALGVISKDEQFF. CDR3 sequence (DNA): TGCAGCGCCCTCGGCGTGATTAGCAAGGATGAGCAGTTCTTC.

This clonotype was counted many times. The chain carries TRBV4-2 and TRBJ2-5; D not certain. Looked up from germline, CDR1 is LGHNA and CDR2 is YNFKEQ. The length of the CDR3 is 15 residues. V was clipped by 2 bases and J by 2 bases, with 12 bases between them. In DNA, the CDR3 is TGTGCCAGCAGCCAATGGGGAACGGTACAAGAGACCCAGTACTTC. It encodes CASSQWGTVQETQYF.

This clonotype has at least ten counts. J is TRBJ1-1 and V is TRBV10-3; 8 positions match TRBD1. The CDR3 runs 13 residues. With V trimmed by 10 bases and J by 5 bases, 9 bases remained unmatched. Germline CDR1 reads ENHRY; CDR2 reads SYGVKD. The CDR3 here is CATVGQGGTEAFF. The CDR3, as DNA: TGTGCCACCGTAGGACAGGGAGGGACTGAAGCTTTCTTT.

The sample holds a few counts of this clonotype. CDR3 DNA sequence: TGTGCCAGCAGTCCCACGTCGGGGAGACTAGCCTACGAGCAGTACTTC. It yields the protein CASSPTSGRLAYEQYF. J is TRBJ2-7 and V is TRBV12-3 or TRBV12-4, with D perhaps TRBD2 (6 bases). The CDR3 covers 16 residues. Trimming took off 5 bases at V and 2 bases at J, with 19 bases between the two ends.